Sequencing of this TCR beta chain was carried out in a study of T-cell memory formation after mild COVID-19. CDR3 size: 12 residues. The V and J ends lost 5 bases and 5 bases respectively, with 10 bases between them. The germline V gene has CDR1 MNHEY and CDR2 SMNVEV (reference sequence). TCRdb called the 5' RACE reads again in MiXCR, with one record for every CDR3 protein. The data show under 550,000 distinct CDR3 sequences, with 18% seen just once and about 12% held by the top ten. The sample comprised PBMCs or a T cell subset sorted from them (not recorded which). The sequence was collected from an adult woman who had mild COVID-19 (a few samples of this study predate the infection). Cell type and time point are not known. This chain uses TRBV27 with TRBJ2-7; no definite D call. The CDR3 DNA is TGTGCCAGCAGTGGGTTTCTGAACGAGCAGTACTTC. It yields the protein CASSGFLNEQYF.